Each of the 27 T cell receptor beta chains below was sequenced from the same sample in a study of OX40 agonist ivuxolimab in advanced cancers. The assay was immunoSEQ multiplex PCR, and TCRdb's table has in-frame clones only and misses some. In the table there are 45,000 to 50,000 clones, approximately 90% of which are singletons. The sequencing here drew on CD4+ or CD8+ T cells sorted from blood, taken in a trial of the OX40 agonist ivuxolimab. These receptor sequences come from an adult with an advanced solid tumor such as melanoma, head and neck, liver or kidney cancer.

CDR3 nucleotides: TGTGCCAGCAGCCCCTCGACTAGCGGGAGCCAGGAGACCCAGTACTTC. Its translation is CASSPSTSGSQETQYF. The chain recombines TRBV9 with TRBJ2-5, with 12 bases aligning to TRBD2. The CDR3 has 16 amino acids. Germline V gene data show CDR1 as SGDLS and CDR2 as YYNGEE. Trimming removed 4 bases from V and 5 bases from J; junction bases left unmatched: 9.

The rearrangement uses TRBV2 and TRBJ2-1, with a possible D match to TRBD2 (6 bases). The CDR3 is made up of 16 amino acids. Germline CDR1 SNHLY, CDR2 FYNNEI. The V gene lost 6 bases and the J gene lost 0 bases, with 15 bases spanning the gap. CDR3 protein: CASSDVAVSSYNEQFF. DNA of the CDR3: TGTGCCAGCAGCGACGTAGCGGTTAGCTCCTACAATGAGCAGTTCTTC.

The J gene is TRBJ2-1, the V gene TRBV10-2; no firm D call. The CDR3 is 14 amino acids. Between the trimmed V and J ends, which lost 4 bases and 3 bases, there was a span of 10 bases. Germline assignment: CDR1 WSHSY and CDR2 SAAADI. CDR3 sequence reads: CASSVDRFYNEQFF. Here the CDR3 DNA reads TGCGCCAGCAGTGTAGATCGGTTCTACAATGAGCAGTTCTTC.

This clone has more than one count but fewer than ten. A much larger clone sits a single nucleotide away, making a read error possible. In the same sample, other DNA sequences code for this CDR3. The chain is built from TRBV5-6 and TRBJ2-7; maybe TRBD2 (7 bases). CDR1 is SGHDT, CDR2 YYEEEE, per germline. The length of the CDR3 is 15 residues. Trimming took off 10 bases at V and 7 bases at J, with 27 bases between the two ends. The CDR3 reads CARRWGLAGAGEQYF. CDR3 bases: TGTGCCCGCCGCTGGGGACTCGCGGGGGCGGGGGAGCAGTACTTC.

This clone showed up just once. This rearrangement joins TRBV27 to TRBJ2-3; D is unresolved. The CDR3 contains 13 residues. V shed 5 bases and J shed 4 bases, with 10 bases lying between them. Germline assignment: CDR1 MNHEY and CDR2 SMNVEV (reference sequence). The CDR3 bases are TGTGCCAGCAGTCTAGGGCTCGCAGATACGCAGTATTTT. It specifies CASSLGLADTQYF.

The CDR3 bases are TGTGCCAGCAGTCAGGGGGCCGAGACCCAGTACTTC. Residues: CASSQGAETQYF. The rearrangement uses TRBV25-1 and TRBJ2-5; 8 nucleotides match TRBD1. Germline loops: CDR1 MGHDK, CDR2 SYGVNS. CDR3 length equals 12 residues. Unmatched junction bases numbered 1, after V lost 5 bases and J lost 5 bases.

The sample holds a few counts of this clone. The chain combines TRBV19 with TRBJ2-7; 10 nucleotides line up with TRBD1. Germline V lookup: CDR1 LNHDA, CDR2 SQIVND (reference sequence). J lost 3 bases, V lost 4 bases, and 3 bases had no gene match. The CDR3 has 14 amino acids. The DNA of the CDR3 is TGTGCCAGTAGTACCGGGACAGGGGTCTACGAGCAGTACTTC. This codes for CASSTGTGVYEQYF.

This clone came up once. The rearrangement uses TRBV11-2 and TRBJ2-3, with 9 bases lining up with TRBD1. The CDR3 consists of 16 residues. J was trimmed by 6 bases and V by 4 bases; bases with no gene match: 11. Germline V gene sequence: CDR1 SGHAT, CDR2 FQNNGV. The CDR3 bases are TGTGCCAGCAGCTCCGGACAGGGGCCTCCCCCCGATACGCAGTATTTT. Its protein product is CASSSGQGPPPDTQYF.

The gene calls are TRBV4-2 and TRBJ2-7; a weak D match, TRBD2 (5 bases). The CDR3 spans 14 residues. Trimming left V 3 bases short and J 5 bases short, with 14 bases between. CDR1 is LGHNA and CDR2 is YNFKEQ in the germline V gene. CDR3 protein: CASSQLWAEDEQYF. The CDR3 DNA follows: TGTGCCAGCAGCCAGCTTTGGGCGGAGGACGAGCAGTACTTC.

The chain has TRBV19 and TRBJ2-2; 7 bases are shared with TRBD1. The CDR3 is 18 amino acids. Trimming removed 5 bases from V and 4 bases from J; junction bases left unmatched: 16. CDR1 is LNHDA, CDR2 SQIVND, per germline (reference sequence). CDR3 DNA: TGTGCCAGTAGTTTGAGACTGACCGGGACAGCATTCACCGGGGAGCTGTTTTTT. Protein product: CASSLRLTGTAFTGELFF. Using reference TRBV19 and TRBJ2-2 for the parts outside the CDR3, the full variable domain is DGGITQSPKYLFRKEGQNVTLSCEQNLNHDAMYWYRQDPGQGLRLIYYSQIVNDFQKGDIAEGYSVSREKKESFPLTVTSAQKNPTAFYLCASSLRLTGTAFTGELFFGEGSRLTVL.

This chain links TRBV10-1 with TRBJ2-7, with a possible D match to TRBD2 (5 bases). Between the trimmed V and J ends, which lost 6 bases and 7 bases, there was a span of 13 bases. There are 12 residues in the CDR3. Germline-derived CDR1 and CDR2 are WNHNN and SYGVQD (reference sequence). The CDR3 is CASREARREQYF. Here the CDR3 DNA reads TGCGCCAGCAGGGAGGCCCGCCGGGAGCAGTACTTC.

This chain joins TRBV19 and TRBJ1-5; tentatively, D is TRBD1 (5 bases). Trimming cost V 1 base and J 4 bases, with 8 bases left between them. The CDR3 extends over 14 amino acids. From germline, CDR1 is LNHDA and CDR2 SQIVND (reference sequence). CDR3 in amino acids: CASSIGRGNQPQHF. The CDR3 DNA is TGTGCCAGTAGTATAGGTAGGGGAAATCAGCCCCAGCATTTT. The full variable domain, with the rest looked up from reference TRBV19 and TRBJ1-5, is DGGITQSPKYLFRKEGQNVTLSCEQNLNHDAMYWYRQDPGQGLRLIYYSQIVNDFQKGDIAEGYSVSREKKESFPLTVTSAQKNPTAFYLCASSIGRGNQPQHFGDGTRLSIL.

This clone was picked up one time. V usage is TRBV2 and J usage is TRBJ1-2; D possibly corresponds to TRBD1 (6 bases). Trimming removed 9 bases from V and 8 bases from J, with 19 bases in between. The germline CDR1 and CDR2 sequences are SNHLY and FYNNEI. CDR3 length: 13 residues. The DNA of the CDR3 is TGTGCCAGGAGGATGATGGACAGAAAAGGCTACACCTTC. Amino acid sequence: CARRMMDRKGYTF.

V and J are TRBV30 and TRBJ1-2, with a tentative D call TRBD1 (5 bases). Germline V gene data show CDR1 as GTSNPN and CDR2 as SVGIG (reference sequence). Trimming shortened V by 4 bases and J by 7 bases, and 13 bases separated the two germline ends. This CDR3 comprises 12 residues. Written as DNA, the CDR3 is TGTGCCTGGATCGTGCAGGGTAGTGGCTACACCTTC. It codes for CAWIVQGSGYTF.

This rearrangement joins TRBV18 to TRBJ1-1, with TRBD1 identical over 7 bases. V was pared by 3 bases and J by 4 bases, with 5 bases of the junction left unmatched. Per the germline V gene, CDR1 is KGHSH and CDR2 is LQKENI. The CDR3 has 14 amino acids. CDR3 sequence: CASSPIQGPTEAFF. The DNA for the CDR3 is TGTGCCAGCTCACCGATACAGGGGCCCACTGAAGCTTTCTTT.

The rearrangement joins TRBV11-1 to TRBJ2-7; 8 bases are shared with TRBD1. The CDR3 loop spans 14 amino acids. Trimming cost V 3 bases and J 3 bases; bases outside gene matches: 4. Germline loops: CDR1 SGHAT, CDR2 FQDESV (reference sequence). The CDR3 protein is CASSLTGTGYEQYF. CDR3 coding DNA: TGTGCCAGCAGCTTGACCGGGACAGGCTACGAGCAGTACTTC.

This chain uses TRBV6-5 with TRBJ2-7, with a tentative D call TRBD2 (5 bases). The germline V gene has CDR1 MNHEY and CDR2 SVGAGI. Trimming left V 6 bases short and J 5 bases short, with 20 bases between. The CDR3 is 15 residues long. The chain's CDR3 is CASSLLPERGNEQYF. The DNA for the CDR3 is TGTGCCAGCAGCCTCCTTCCCGAGAGAGGGAACGAGCAGTACTTC.

This clone was seen only a few times. The chain links TRBV6-1 to TRBJ2-7; TRBD2 matches at 7 bases. Germline CDR1 is MNHNS and CDR2 is SASEGT. The CDR3 extends over 15 amino acids. The trim removed 1 base at V and 3 bases at J, leaving 6 bases unmatched. CDR3 loop: CASSEGLAVHYEQYF. DNA of the CDR3: TGTGCCAGCAGTGAAGGTCTAGCGGTACACTACGAGCAGTACTTC.

This clone was seen once. V and J are TRBV11-2 and TRBJ2-5; unclear D gene. Germline V CDR1 and CDR2: SGHAT, FQNNGV. V dropped 2 bases and J dropped 5 bases, with 9 bases sitting between them. CDR3 length equals 13 residues. The CDR3 loop is CASSLTGLETQYF. CDR3 DNA: TGTGCCAGCAGCTTAACCGGGTTGGAGACCCAGTACTTC.

The V gene is TRBV7-3, the J gene TRBJ2-5, with 11 bases fitting TRBD1. CDR3 size: 15 residues. The germline V gene encodes CDR1 SGHTA and CDR2 FQGTGA. With V trimmed by 2 bases and J by 4 bases, 3 bases remained unmatched. CDR3 sequence: CASSLGTGGGETQYF. In DNA form, the CDR3 reads TGTGCCAGCAGCTTAGGGACAGGGGGTGGAGAGACCCAGTACTTC.

This chain connects TRBV9 to TRBJ2-5; 10 bases fit TRBD1. The V and J ends lost 2 bases and 6 bases, in that order; junction bases with no gene match: 4. The CDR3 consists of 14 residues. Germline V lookup: CDR1 SGDLS, CDR2 YYNGEE. The CDR3 protein is CASSVWDRGQTQYF. In DNA form, the CDR3 reads TGTGCCAGCAGCGTGTGGGACAGGGGACAGACCCAGTACTTC.

The chain is built from TRBV5-8 and TRBJ2-3; 9 nucleotides line up with TRBD1. Germline trimming cut 4 bases from V and 1 base from J; bases unmatched to any gene: 4. The germline CDR1 and CDR2 sequences are SGHTS and YDEGEE. The CDR3 contains 15 residues. CDR3 protein: CASSPGQGGTDTQYF. The DNA of the CDR3 is TGTGCCAGCAGCCCGGGACAGGGAGGCACAGATACGCAGTATTTT.

The table lists this clone with a count of one. This chain connects TRBV6-5 to TRBJ2-2; D ambiguous. The V gene lost 2 bases and the J gene lost 2 bases, with 12 bases spanning the gap. This CDR3 comprises 16 residues. The germline V gene encodes CDR1 MNHEY and CDR2 SVGAGI. The CDR3 loop reads CASSYVRAPNTGELFF. For the CDR3, the DNA is TGTGCCAGCAGTTACGTTAGGGCCCCCAACACCGGGGAGCTGTTTTTT.

The chain employs TRBV4-1 and TRBJ1-5; 10 nucleotides align to TRBD1. The CDR3 extends over 16 amino acids. Trimming cost V 3 bases and J 0 bases; bases outside gene matches: 2. The germline V gene encodes CDR1 MGHRA and CDR2 YSYEKL. Written as DNA, the CDR3 is TGCGCCAGCAGCCAGGGACAGGGGTATAGCAATCAGCCCCAGCATTTT. Its protein product is CASSQGQGYSNQPQHF.

V gene TRBV19 combines with J gene TRBJ2-7, with a possible D match to TRBD2 (5 bases). Germline V gene lookup returns CDR1 LNHDA and CDR2 SQIVND (reference sequence). This CDR3 has 15 amino acids. V dropped 4 bases and J dropped 2 bases, with 15 bases sitting between them. The CDR3 sequence: CASSTGHGIPYEQYF. CDR3 DNA: TGTGCCAGTAGTACAGGCCACGGGATCCCCTACGAGCAGTACTTC. Together with reference TRBV19 and TRBJ2-7, the CDR3 gives the full variable domain: DGGITQSPKYLFRKEGQNVTLSCEQNLNHDAMYWYRQDPGQGLRLIYYSQIVNDFQKGDIAEGYSVSREKKESFPLTVTSAQKNPTAFYLCASSTGHGIPYEQYFGPGTRLTVT.

This rearrangement joins TRBV2 to TRBJ2-7, with D maybe TRBD1 (5 bases). The CDR3 has 14 residues. Germline V CDR1 and CDR2: SNHLY, FYNNEI. V was shortened by 3 bases and J by 3 bases, with 12 bases between the two germline ends. CDR3 sequence (DNA): TGTGCCAGCAGTGATTGGCAGGGCGGCTACGAGCAGTACTTC. Translation: CASSDWQGGYEQYF.

This chain joins TRBV28 and TRBJ2-5, with D unclear. Trimming took off 2 bases at V and 0 bases at J, with 10 bases between the two ends. The CDR3 has 15 amino acids. The germline gives CDR1 MDHEN, CDR2 SYDVKM. The CDR3 DNA reads TGTGCCAGCAGTTTAGCCCGGCAGTACCAAGAGACCCAGTACTTC. It encodes CASSLARQYQETQYF.